This T cell receptor (beta chain) appears in the sequencing data of a study of T cells in Graves' hyperthyroidism and ophthalmopathy (dated by TCRdb to the late 2010s). With respect to the entire study: Peripheral blood was sampled at the time of initial diagnosis, prior to any treatment. To identify distinguishing TCR V-J signatures, a discovery cohort of 100 or so patients was used, comprising 43 with Graves' ophthalmopathy and some 57 with stable Graves' hyperthyroidism. Whether ophthalmopathy could be predicted prospectively was tested in an independent validation cohort made up of roughly 19 hyperthyroidism patients plus 17 patients who later progressed to ophthalmopathy. The 100 discovery patients were divided at random into training and test sets in a 7:3 ratio. In addition, the study compared T-cell repertoires in thyroid tissue and in blood from about 6 Graves' hyperthyroidism patients. After sampling, hyperthyroidism patients received methimazole starting at 30 mg daily, and ophthalmopathy patients received high-dose intravenous methylprednisolone. According to the paper, TCR Vbeta CDR3 sequencing was carried out on over 130 peripheral blood samples, which came from approximately 43 ophthalmopathy, some 73 hyperthyroidism and roughly 17 progressor patients. Summary of the overall study and its limitations: In cross-validation, a model built on a 13 V-J signature told ophthalmopathy apart from stable hyperthyroidism with about 90% sensitivity and approximately 81% specificity, and in testing the same model reached 80%/75%. Blood samples also contained most of the expanded thyroid clonotypes (frequency above 0.001), which suggests that blood repertoires may reflect thyroid immune responses. No statistical method was used to set the sample size in advance, and investigators knew the group allocation. In validation, progression to ophthalmopathy was predicted by the model with 70.59% sensitivity and under 85% specificity, a median of approximately 6.5 months before onset.

The TCR beta CDR3 regions were amplified from the RNA transcripts. The TCR CDR3 was subjected to a first round of RT-PCR using the HTBI primer set and the Qiagen OneStep RT-PCR kit. Libraries were constructed in a second round of multiplex PCR, after which size selection and purification were performed. Sequencing of the libraries was done on an Illumina HiSeq2000 using paired-end 100 bp reads. On the authors' methods: SOAPnuke was used to process the raw data, with reads discarded if the reads contained adapters or uncalled bases, had a mean Phred below 15, or lacked an exact constant-primer or identifier match. COPE v1.2.5 was used to merge the high-quality paired reads, and each unique nucleotide sequence was defined as a clonotype. MiTCR v1.1 was used to align the clonotypes against IMGT TRBV, TRBD and TRBJ reference segments. The analysis included only V-J combinations with a frequency above 0.0001, which together covered over 98% of the repertoires. A TCS score was defined as the ratio between F50 (clonal expansion) and ExV (chaos), using BLOSUM62-based TCRdist between CDR3 peptides within each V-J. Welch's t-statistics and random forest reduced roughly 540 V-J features to 10 to 15, which were used in a naive Bayes classifier (R e1071). TCRdb cleaned the public reads at Q25 with fastp, built clones with MiXCR and kept in-frame beta chains. Rows matching on CDR3 protein sequence are summarized as one entry with the most common DNA and genes. The V and J calls and clone size are TCRdb's, not the authors'. In this sample the table shows around 190,000 distinct CDR3 sequences, around 16% of which occur a single time. The top ten hold about 56% of the sample.

A note on this clonotype: Its antigen is still unknown. No clone much larger than this one lies a single base away; base qualities are absent.

Stable Graves' hyperthyroidism was defined as no progression to ophthalmopathy during 18 months of follow-up. Hyperthyroidism patients were newly diagnosed, had a disease duration of under 2 months, and were aged 18 to 65 years. Patients with uncontrolled infections, other autoimmune diseases, pregnancy or lactation were excluded. Clinical symptoms, serum thyroxine and TRAb, thyroid ultrasound, and orbital computed tomography formed the basis for the diagnoses. PBMCs were isolated from 10 ml of fresh peripheral blood by Ficoll-Paque density gradient centrifugation. Total RNA was extracted with Trizol reagent, and quality was checked on an Agilent 2100 Bioanalyzer. The CDR3 contains 17 residues, cysteine and phenylalanine counted. The only DNA kept is the CDR3, 51 bases in frame from the first base. The germline V gene gives CDR1 as SGHRS and CDR2 as YFSETQ. Trimming at the junction amounts to 4 bases on V and 4 bases on J, and the germline ends lie 18 bases apart.

This receptor was identified in a woman between 45 and 60 years old with Graves' hyperthyroidism. The chain is assembled from TRBV5-1 and TRBJ2-6, and possibly TRBD1, on 5 matching bases. Sequencing was carried out using blood. The CDR3 reads as follows: CASSPDSLIPGANVLTF. The bases are TGCGCCAGCAGCCCAGACAGTTTAATCCCCGGGGCCAACGTCCTGACTTTC.